This note documents a single T cell receptor beta chain sequence. Its antigen is as yet unknown. CDR3 length: 17 residues. Per the germline V gene, CDR1 is SGHNT and CDR2 is YYREEE (reference sequence). V shed 4 bases and J 6 bases; nucleotides not matched to a gene: 10. This sample was included in a study of T cell responses to AZD1222 COVID-19 vaccine. Here immunoSEQ multiplex PCR was the method, and the copy in TCRdb shows in-frame clones only, minus some. Altogether approximately 160,000 clones are present, approximately 90% being singletons, with the ten largest covering approximately 1.5%. Overall study results and limits: CD4 TCRs linked to vaccination spanned spike, dominating at 160-218 and 743-854.

Sequencing was performed on peripheral blood, taken on day 0 of AZD1222 vaccination. The sequence was collected from an adult in good health. V gene TRBV5-4 combines with J gene TRBJ2-4, with 13 positions matching TRBD2. This CDR3 is CASSGVTSGGAGNIQYF. CDR3 nucleotides: TGTGCCAGCAGCGGCGTAACTAGCGGGGGGGCCGGAAACATTCAGTACTTC. Together with reference TRBV5-4 and TRBJ2-4, the CDR3 gives the full variable domain: ETGVTQSPTHLIKTRGQQVTLRCSSQSGHNTVSWYQQALGQGPQFIFQYYREEENGRGNFPPRFSGLQFPNYSSELNVNALELDDSALYLCASSGVTSGGAGNIQYFGAGTRLSVL.